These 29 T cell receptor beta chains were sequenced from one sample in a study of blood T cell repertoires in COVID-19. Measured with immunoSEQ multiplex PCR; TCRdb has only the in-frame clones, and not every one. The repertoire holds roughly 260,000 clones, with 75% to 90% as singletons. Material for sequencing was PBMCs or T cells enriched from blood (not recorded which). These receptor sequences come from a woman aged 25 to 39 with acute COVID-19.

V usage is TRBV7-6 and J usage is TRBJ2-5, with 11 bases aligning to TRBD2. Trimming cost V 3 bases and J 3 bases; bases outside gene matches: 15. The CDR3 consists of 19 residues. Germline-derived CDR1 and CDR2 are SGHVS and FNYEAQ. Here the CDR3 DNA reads TGTGCCAGCAGCTTCAGAAAGGCTAGCGGGGGGTTCCGGAAAGAGACCCAGTACTTC. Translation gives CASSFRKASGGFRKETQYF.

CDR3 region: CASSLMYSNQPQHF. The CDR3 DNA follows: TGTGCCAGCAGCTTGATGTATAGCAATCAGCCCCAGCATTTT. The chain has TRBV5-6 and TRBJ1-5; D gene uncertain. The CDR3 extends over 14 amino acids. Germline V lookup: CDR1 SGHDT, CDR2 YYEEEE. V was pared by 1 base and J by 0 bases, with 5 bases between.

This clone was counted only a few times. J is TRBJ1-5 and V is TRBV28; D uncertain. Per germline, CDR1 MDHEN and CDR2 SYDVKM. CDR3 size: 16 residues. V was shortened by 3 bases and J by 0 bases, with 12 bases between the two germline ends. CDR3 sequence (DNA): TGTGCCAGCAGTTTTTCTGGGAGGGATAGCAATCAGCCCCAGCATTTT. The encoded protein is CASSFSGRDSNQPQHF. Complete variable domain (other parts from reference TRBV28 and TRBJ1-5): DVKVTQSSRYLVKRTGEKVFLECVQDMDHENMFWYRQDPGLGLRLIYFSYDVKMKEKGDIPEGYSVSREKKERFSLILESASTNQTSMYLCASSFSGRDSNQPQHFGDGTRLSIL.

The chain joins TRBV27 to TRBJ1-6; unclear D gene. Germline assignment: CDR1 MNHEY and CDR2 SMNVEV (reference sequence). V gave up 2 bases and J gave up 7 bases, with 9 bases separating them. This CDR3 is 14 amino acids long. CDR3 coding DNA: TGTGCCAGCAGTTTAAGAGTATCCAATTCACCCCTCCACTTT. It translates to CASSLRVSNSPLHF.

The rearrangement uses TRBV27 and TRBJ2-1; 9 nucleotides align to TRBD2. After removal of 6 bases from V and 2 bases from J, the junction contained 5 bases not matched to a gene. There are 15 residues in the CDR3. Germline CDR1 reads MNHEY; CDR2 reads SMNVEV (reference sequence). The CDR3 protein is CASSETSGPYNEQFF. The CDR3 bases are TGTGCCAGCAGCGAGACTAGCGGTCCCTACAATGAGCAGTTCTTC.

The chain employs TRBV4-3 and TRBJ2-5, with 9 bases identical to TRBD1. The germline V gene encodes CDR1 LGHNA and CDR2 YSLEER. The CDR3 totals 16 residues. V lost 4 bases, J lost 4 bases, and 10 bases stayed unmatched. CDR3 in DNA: TGCGCCAGCAGCCCCTCGGGACAGGGTACTTCAGAGACCCAGTACTTC. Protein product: CASSPSGQGTSETQYF.

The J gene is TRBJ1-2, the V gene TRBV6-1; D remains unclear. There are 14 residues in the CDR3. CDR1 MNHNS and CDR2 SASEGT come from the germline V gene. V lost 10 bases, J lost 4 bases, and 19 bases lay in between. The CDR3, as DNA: TGTGCCACCCCCCTTGGACTCGGGCCCTATGGCTACACCTTC. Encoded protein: CATPLGLGPYGYTF.

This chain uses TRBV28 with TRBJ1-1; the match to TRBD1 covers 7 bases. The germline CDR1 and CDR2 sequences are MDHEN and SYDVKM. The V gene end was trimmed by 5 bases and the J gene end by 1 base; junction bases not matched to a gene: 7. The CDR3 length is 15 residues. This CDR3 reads CASSITGTANTEAFF. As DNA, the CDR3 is TGTGCCAGCAGTATCACCGGGACAGCGAACACTGAAGCTTTCTTT.

The CDR3 bases are TGTGCCAGCAGCTTAAAGAGACTAGCGGGGAGGGAGACCCAGTACTTC. Translation: CASSLKRLAGRETQYF. The chain recombines TRBV11-3 with TRBJ2-5, with 11 bases aligning to TRBD2. The CDR3 loop spans 16 amino acids. Germline CDR1 is SGHNT and CDR2 is YENEEA. V lost 2 bases and J lost 5; bases outside the gene matches: 7.

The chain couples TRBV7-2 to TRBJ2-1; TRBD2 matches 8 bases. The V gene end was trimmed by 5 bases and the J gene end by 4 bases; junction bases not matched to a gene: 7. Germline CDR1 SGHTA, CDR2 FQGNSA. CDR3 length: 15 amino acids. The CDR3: CASSNSGRSYNEQFF. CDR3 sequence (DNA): TGTGCCAGCAGCAACAGCGGGAGAAGTTACAATGAGCAGTTCTTC.

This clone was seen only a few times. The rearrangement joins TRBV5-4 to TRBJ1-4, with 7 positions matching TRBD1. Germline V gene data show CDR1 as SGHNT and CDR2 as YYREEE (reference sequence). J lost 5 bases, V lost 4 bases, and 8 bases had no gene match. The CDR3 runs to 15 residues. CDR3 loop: CASSARTGQNEKLFF. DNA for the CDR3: TGTGCCAGCAGCGCCCGGACAGGCCAAAATGAAAAACTGTTTTTT.

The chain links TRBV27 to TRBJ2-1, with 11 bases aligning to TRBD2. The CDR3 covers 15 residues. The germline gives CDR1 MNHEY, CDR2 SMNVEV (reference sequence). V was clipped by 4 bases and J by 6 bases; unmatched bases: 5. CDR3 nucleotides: TGTGCCAGCAGTTATGGGACTAGCGGAATCAATGAGCAGTTCTTC. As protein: CASSYGTSGINEQFF.

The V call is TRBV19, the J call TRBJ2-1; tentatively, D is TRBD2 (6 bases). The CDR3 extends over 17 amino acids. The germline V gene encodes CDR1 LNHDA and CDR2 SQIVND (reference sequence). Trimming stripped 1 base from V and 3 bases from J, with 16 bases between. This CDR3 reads CASSIVGLNGIYNEQFF. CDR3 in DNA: TGTGCCAGTAGTATAGTGGGACTCAATGGAATCTACAATGAGCAGTTCTTC. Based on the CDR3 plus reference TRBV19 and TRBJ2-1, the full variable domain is DGGITQSPKYLFRKEGQNVTLSCEQNLNHDAMYWYRQDPGQGLRLIYYSQIVNDFQKGDIAEGYSVSREKKESFPLTVTSAQKNPTAFYLCASSIVGLNGIYNEQFFGPGTRLTVL.

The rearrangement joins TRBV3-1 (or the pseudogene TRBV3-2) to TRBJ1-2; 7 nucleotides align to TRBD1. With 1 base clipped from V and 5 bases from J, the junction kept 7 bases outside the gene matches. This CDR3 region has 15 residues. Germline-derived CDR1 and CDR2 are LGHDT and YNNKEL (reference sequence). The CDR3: CASSQADRVGYGYTF. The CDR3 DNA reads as TGTGCCAGCAGCCAAGCCGACAGGGTCGGGTATGGCTACACCTTC.

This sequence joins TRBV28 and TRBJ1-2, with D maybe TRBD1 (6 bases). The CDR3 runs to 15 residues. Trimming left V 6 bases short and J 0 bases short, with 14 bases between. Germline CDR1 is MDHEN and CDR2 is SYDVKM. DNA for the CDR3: TGTGCCAGCAGGGCGGGGGCCTTCCCTAACTATGGCTACACCTTC. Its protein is CASRAGAFPNYGYTF.

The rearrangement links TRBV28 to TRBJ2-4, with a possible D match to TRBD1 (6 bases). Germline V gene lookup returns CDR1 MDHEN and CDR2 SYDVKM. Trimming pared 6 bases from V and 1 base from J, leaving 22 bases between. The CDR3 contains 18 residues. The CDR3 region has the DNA TGTGCCAGCAGCCCACCCGTTCGACAGGCCCTGGCCAAAAACATTCAGTACTTC. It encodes CASSPPVRQALAKNIQYF.

CDR3 region: CASSLGGASNQPQHF. The CDR3 nucleotides are TGTGCCAGCAGTTTAGGTGGGGCGAGCAATCAGCCCCAGCATTTT. This sequence joins TRBV28 and TRBJ1-5; TRBD1 might be the D (5 bases). The V gene's germline CDR1 is MDHEN and CDR2 SYDVKM. The CDR3 totals 15 residues. The germline V and J ends were trimmed by 2 bases and 1 base, with 9 bases remaining between them.

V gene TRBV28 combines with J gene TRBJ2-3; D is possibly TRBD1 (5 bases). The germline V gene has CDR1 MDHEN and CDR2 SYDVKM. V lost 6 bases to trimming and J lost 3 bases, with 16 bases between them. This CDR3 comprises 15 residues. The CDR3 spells CASSTPRGLTDTQYF. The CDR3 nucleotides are TGTGCCAGCAGCACCCCAAGGGGTTTGACAGATACGCAGTATTTT.

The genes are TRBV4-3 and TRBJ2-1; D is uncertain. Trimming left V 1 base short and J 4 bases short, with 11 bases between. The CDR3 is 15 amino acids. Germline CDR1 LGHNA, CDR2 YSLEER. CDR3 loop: CASSQASGPYNEQFF. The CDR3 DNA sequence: TGCGCCAGCAGCCAAGCTAGTGGTCCGTACAATGAGCAGTTCTTC.

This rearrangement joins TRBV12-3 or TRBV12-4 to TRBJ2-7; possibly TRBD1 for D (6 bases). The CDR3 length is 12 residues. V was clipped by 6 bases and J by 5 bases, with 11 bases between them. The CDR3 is CASSPRGNEQYF. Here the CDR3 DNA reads TGTGCCAGCAGCCCCAGGGGAAACGAGCAGTACTTC.

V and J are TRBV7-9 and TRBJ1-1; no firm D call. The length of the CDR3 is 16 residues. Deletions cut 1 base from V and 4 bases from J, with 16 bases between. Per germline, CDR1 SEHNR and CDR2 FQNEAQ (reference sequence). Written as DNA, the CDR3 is TGTGCCAGCAGCTTAGTCACGTATACCGAGGGCACTGAAGCTTTCTTT. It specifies CASSLVTYTEGTEAFF.

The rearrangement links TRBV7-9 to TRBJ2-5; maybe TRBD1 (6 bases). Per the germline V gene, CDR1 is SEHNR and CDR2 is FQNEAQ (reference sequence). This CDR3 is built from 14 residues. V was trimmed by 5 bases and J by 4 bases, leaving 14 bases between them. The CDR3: CASSPQGPRETQYF. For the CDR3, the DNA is TGTGCCAGCAGCCCACAGGGTCCGAGAGAGACCCAGTACTTC. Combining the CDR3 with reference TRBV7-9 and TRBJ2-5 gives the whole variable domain DTGVSQNPRHKITKRGQNVTFRCDPISEHNRLYWYRQTLGQGPEFLTYFQNEAQLEKSRLLSDRFSAERPKGSFSTLEIQRTEQGDSAMYLCASSPQGPRETQYFGPGTRLLVL.

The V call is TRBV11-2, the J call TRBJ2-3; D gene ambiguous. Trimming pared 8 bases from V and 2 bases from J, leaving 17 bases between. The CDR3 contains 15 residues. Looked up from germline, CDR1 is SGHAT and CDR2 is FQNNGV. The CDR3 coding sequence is TGTGCCAGCGGTTCTGTAGTTGGTCTCACAGATACGCAGTATTTT. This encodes CASGSVVGLTDTQYF.

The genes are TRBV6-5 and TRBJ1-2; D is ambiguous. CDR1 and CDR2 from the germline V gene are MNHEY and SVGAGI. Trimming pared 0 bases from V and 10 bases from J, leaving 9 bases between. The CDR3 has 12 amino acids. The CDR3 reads CASSYSLADYTF. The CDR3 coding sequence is TGTGCCAGCAGTTACTCCCTAGCAGACTACACCTTC.

The CDR3 sequence is CASSLPGGGTQYF. The CDR3 bases are TGTGCCAGCAGTTTACCAGGAGGAGGGACCCAGTACTTC. The V and J genes are TRBV28 and TRBJ2-5; possible D gene TRBD2, 5 bases. CDR1 and CDR2 from the germline V gene are MDHEN and SYDVKM. V gave up 2 bases and J gave up 7 bases, with 11 bases separating them. The CDR3 length is 13 residues.

For the CDR3, the DNA is TGTGCCAGCAGCTTTTCGGGTCCCCACAATGAGCAGTTCTTC. It translates to CASSFSGPHNEQFF. The chain has TRBV7-3 and TRBJ2-1; D remains unclear. V lost 3 bases to trimming and J lost 5 bases, with 11 bases between them. CDR1 is SGHTA, CDR2 FQGTGA, per germline. The length of the CDR3 is 14 residues.

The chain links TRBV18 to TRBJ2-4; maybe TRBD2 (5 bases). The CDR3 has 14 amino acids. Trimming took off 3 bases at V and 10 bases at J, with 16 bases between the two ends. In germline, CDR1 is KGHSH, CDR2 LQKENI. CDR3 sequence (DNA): TGTGCCAGCTCACCCGAGCACTCTCGGAGGATTCAGTACTTC. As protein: CASSPEHSRRIQYF.

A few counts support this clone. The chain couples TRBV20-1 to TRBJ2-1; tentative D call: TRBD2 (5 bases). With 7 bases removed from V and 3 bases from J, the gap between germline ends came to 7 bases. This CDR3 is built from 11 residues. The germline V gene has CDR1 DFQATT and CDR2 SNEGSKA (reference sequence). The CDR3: CSGEYYNEQFF. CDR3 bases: TGCAGTGGGGAGTACTACAATGAGCAGTTCTTC.

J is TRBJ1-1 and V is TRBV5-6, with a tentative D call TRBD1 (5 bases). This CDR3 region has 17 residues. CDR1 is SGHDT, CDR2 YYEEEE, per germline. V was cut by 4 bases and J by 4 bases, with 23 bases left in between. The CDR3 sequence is CASSVPRGRAQGTEAFF. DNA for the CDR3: TGTGCCAGCAGCGTCCCTAGGGGCAGGGCCCAGGGCACTGAAGCTTTCTTT.